The clone carrying this T cell receptor beta chain was counted between two and nine times. MiXCR, run by TCRdb on the RT-PCR reads, gives a single entry per CDR3 protein. Of hundreds of thousands of distinct CDR3 sequences in the sample, under 20% were seen once. These data come from a study of patients and donors after allogeneic stem cell transplantation. J was trimmed by 3 bases and V by 6 bases; bases with no gene match: 6. The V gene's germline CDR1 is SQVTM and CDR2 ANQGSEA. The CDR3 has 13 residues. The rearrangement links TRBV29-1 to TRBJ2-7; 9 positions agree with TRBD1. This TCR was sampled from a human donor who was either an allogeneic HSCT recipient or a stem cell or donor lymphocyte infusion donor (not recorded which). It is not recorded whose cells these are; they may come from a transplant donor. What was sequenced was blood, either unsorted or a sorted T cell fraction (not recorded which). The CDR3 DNA sequence: TGCAGCGTGTCCGGGACAGGGATCTACGAGCAGTACTTC. The encoded protein is CSVSGTGIYEQYF.